The next 28 T cell receptor beta chains were all read from a single sample in a study of T-cell reconstitution after alpha-beta-depleted transplantation in children. Unique molecular identifiers tagged the TCRbeta library. Via MiXCR, TCRdb re-called the PCR reads, giving one row per CDR3 protein. The data show about 240,000 distinct CDR3 sequences, 25% seen once. The specimen was PBMCs, collected before TCRalphabeta/CD19-depleted stem cell transplant. The receptors stem from a girl aged 2-10 years with Fanconi anemia, due to receive a stem cell transplant.

V gene TRBV20-1 combines with J gene TRBJ2-1; 10 bases align to TRBD2. J was trimmed by 8 bases and V by 3 bases; bases with no gene match: 4. The CDR3 sequence is 13 residues long. The germline V gene has CDR1 DFQATT and CDR2 SNEGSKA (reference sequence). The CDR3 DNA follows: TGCAGTGCTAGGCCTAGCGGGAGTGATGAGCAGTTCTTC. Protein: CSARPSGSDEQFF.

A single count supports this clonotype. The genes are TRBV7-3 and TRBJ2-3; TRBD2 matches at 9 bases. This CDR3 has 16 amino acids. In germline, CDR1 is SGHTA, CDR2 FQGTGA. The V segment lost 1 base and the J segment 5 bases; nucleotides outside the gene matches: 7. The CDR3 sequence is CASSLKLAGSGDTQYF. CDR3 DNA sequence: TGTGCCAGCAGCTTAAAGCTAGCGGGATCTGGAGATACGCAGTATTTT.

The V and J genes are TRBV28 and TRBJ2-5, with TRBD2 identical over 7 bases. Germline V lookup: CDR1 MDHEN, CDR2 SYDVKM. This CDR3 has 18 residues. The V gene end was trimmed by 5 bases and the J gene end by 0 bases; junction bases not matched to a gene: 15. The CDR3 reads CASSPRWGGRGYQETQYF. In DNA form, the CDR3 reads TGTGCCAGCAGTCCTAGATGGGGAGGGCGCGGTTACCAAGAGACCCAGTACTTC.

This clonotype occurred many times. The genes are TRBV12-3 or TRBV12-4 and TRBJ2-7; D might be TRBD1 (5 bases). This CDR3 has 16 residues. V was trimmed by 5 bases and J by 3 bases, leaving 20 bases between them. The CDR3 DNA reads as TGTGCCAGCAGTCCGACCGCAGGGCAGGGCTTCTACGAGCAGTACTTC. This gives the protein CASSPTAGQGFYEQYF.

This sequence joins TRBV6-5 and TRBJ1-1; no reliable D call. This CDR3 comprises 17 residues. The germline CDR1 and CDR2 sequences are MNHEY and SVGAGI. V was cut by 0 bases and J by 0 bases, with 14 bases left in between. The CDR3 sequence is CASSYSGGSGMNTEAFF. CDR3 nucleotides: TGTGCCAGCAGTTACTCCGGCGGATCAGGCATGAACACTGAAGCTTTCTTT.

The chain is built from TRBV20-1 and TRBJ2-1, with 13 bases identical to TRBD2. Germline assignment: CDR1 DFQATT and CDR2 SNEGSKA (reference sequence). This CDR3 region has 19 residues. Unmatched junction bases numbered 13, after V lost 5 bases and J lost 0 bases. CDR3 sequence reads: CSAAAGTSGAISSYNEQFF. CDR3 bases: TGCAGTGCTGCCGCCGGGACTAGCGGGGCTATCAGCTCCTACAATGAGCAGTTCTTC.

The V gene is TRBV28, the J gene TRBJ1-4, with a possible D match to TRBD1 (5 bases). V lost 6 bases to trimming and J lost 5 bases, with 25 bases between them. CDR1 is MDHEN, CDR2 SYDVKM, per germline. The CDR3 is 18 amino acids. This CDR3 is CASSRKPRVVAPNEKLFF. The CDR3 DNA follows: TGTGCCAGCAGCCGCAAACCCAGGGTGGTAGCACCAAATGAAAAACTGTTTTTT.

This clonotype was observed at least ten times. Here the CDR3 DNA reads TGTGCCAGCAGTTTCATGGGGGCAATGAACACTGAAGCTTTCTTT. Translated: CASSFMGAMNTEAFF. The chain has TRBV12-3 or TRBV12-4 and TRBJ1-1; perhaps TRBD1 as D (6 bases). This CDR3 is 15 amino acids long. The V end was cut by 3 bases, the J end by 0 bases, with 11 bases between.

The chain couples TRBV10-3 to TRBJ2-1; 8 bases fit TRBD2. Germline values: CDR1 ENHRY, CDR2 SYGVKD. Trimming took 4 bases from V and 10 from J; bases not matched to a gene: 6. The CDR3 runs 13 residues. CDR3 residues: CAISGGLVLEQFF. The CDR3 bases are TGTGCCATCAGTGGGGGACTAGTACTCGAGCAGTTCTTC.

This clonotype came up many times. The V gene is TRBV20-1, the J gene TRBJ2-3; 10 bases map to TRBD1. V was clipped by 0 bases and J by 3 bases; unmatched bases: 3. Germline V gene sequence: CDR1 DFQATT, CDR2 SNEGSKA (reference sequence). The CDR3 is 15 residues long. CDR3 residues: CSARDRQGATDTQYF. CDR3 sequence (DNA): TGCAGTGCTAGAGATCGACAGGGGGCAACAGATACGCAGTATTTT.

The chain carries TRBV7-9 and TRBJ1-1, with 7 bases that match TRBD1. There are 15 residues in the CDR3. Germline CDR1 SEHNR, CDR2 FQNEAQ (reference sequence). J lost 1 base, V lost 2 bases, and 4 bases had no gene match. In nucleotides, the CDR3 is TGTGCCAGCAGCTTAAGGGACAGCCCGAACACTGAAGCTTTCTTT. Encoded protein: CASSLRDSPNTEAFF. The whole variable domain, remainder taken from reference TRBV7-9 and TRBJ1-1, is DTGVSQNPRHKITKRGQNVTFRCDPISEHNRLYWYRQTLGQGPEFLTYFQNEAQLEKSRLLSDRFSAERPKGSFSTLEIQRTEQGDSAMYLCASSLRDSPNTEAFFGQGTRLTVV.

This chain uses TRBV6-1 with TRBJ1-5, with D tentatively TRBD1 (6 bases). Germline V gene lookup returns CDR1 MNHNS and CDR2 SASEGT. This CDR3 is built from 12 residues. Trimming removed 10 bases from V and 5 bases from J, with 12 bases in between. The CDR3 protein is CATQGGHQPQHF. The CDR3 nucleotides read TGTGCCACACAAGGGGGTCATCAGCCCCAGCATTTT.

CDR3 region: CSAHHLYTNNEQFF. CDR3 nucleotide sequence: TGCAGTGCGCACCACCTCTACACGAACAATGAGCAGTTCTTC. The chain combines TRBV20-1 with TRBJ2-1; no definite D call. Germline CDR1 DFQATT, CDR2 SNEGSKA (reference sequence). The CDR3 totals 14 residues. Trimming removed 6 bases at V and 5 bases at J, with 17 bases between.

This clonotype has ten or more counts. The chain recombines TRBV11-2 with TRBJ2-1, with a possible D match to TRBD2 (6 bases). This CDR3 region has 17 residues. CDR1 is SGHAT, CDR2 FQNNGV, per germline. The V and J ends lost 0 bases and 0 bases respectively, with 12 bases between them. The CDR3 reads CASSLEQLAFSYNEQFF. CDR3 sequence (DNA): TGTGCCAGCAGCTTAGAACAACTAGCCTTCTCCTACAATGAGCAGTTCTTC.

This clonotype was observed a single time. The CDR3 here is CSAYHSLAGGQETQYF. The CDR3, as DNA: TGCAGTGCTTATCACTCACTAGCGGGGGGTCAAGAGACCCAGTACTTC. The chain links TRBV20-1 to TRBJ2-5; 12 nucleotides align to TRBD2. The germline V gene encodes CDR1 DFQATT and CDR2 SNEGSKA (reference sequence). The ends lost 5 bases at V and 2 bases at J; junction bases unmatched: 9. The CDR3 runs to 16 residues.

CDR3 residues: CASSQVWGETQYF. In DNA form, the CDR3 reads TGCGCCAGCAGCCAAGTTTGGGGAGAGACCCAGTACTTC. The chain is built from TRBV4-1 and TRBJ2-5; D is unclear. Trimming left V 1 base short and J 4 bases short, with 7 bases between. The CDR3 length is 13 residues. Per germline, CDR1 MGHRA and CDR2 YSYEKL.

This clonotype was recorded at least ten times. V and J are TRBV29-1 and TRBJ2-3; no definite D call. From germline, CDR1 is SQVTM and CDR2 ANQGSEA. This CDR3 is 14 amino acids long. V lost 4 bases and J lost 2, with 13 bases in between. The CDR3 reads CSVVLSLSTDTQYF. For the CDR3, the DNA is TGCAGCGTTGTCCTTAGCCTTTCCACAGATACGCAGTATTTT.

This clonotype came up many times. This chain connects TRBV12-3 or TRBV12-4 to TRBJ1-5, with D unclear. The germline V and J ends were trimmed by 1 base and 8 bases, with 12 bases remaining between them. This CDR3 contains 14 residues. The CDR3 spells CASSLVTYNEPQHF. CDR3 nucleotides: TGTGCCAGCAGTTTAGTTACTTACAACGAGCCCCAGCATTTT.

This clonotype was seen only a few times. This rearrangement joins TRBV29-1 to TRBJ2-5; TRBD2 agrees at 10 bases. The CDR3 runs to 12 residues. The germline CDR1 and CDR2 sequences are SQVTM and ANQGSEA. Unmatched junction bases numbered 2, after V lost 5 bases and J lost 5 bases. The chain's CDR3 is CSVWTSGETQYF. For the CDR3, the DNA is TGCAGCGTTTGGACTAGCGGTGAGACCCAGTACTTC. The complete variable domain, with remaining parts taken from reference TRBV29-1 and TRBJ2-5, reads SAVISQKPSRDICQRGTSLTIQCQVDSQVTMMFWYRQQPGQSLTLIATANQGSEATYESGFVIDKFPISRPNLTFSTLTVSNMSPEDSSIYLCSVWTSGETQYFGPGTRLLVL.

This chain links TRBV29-1 with TRBJ2-7, with a weak D call TRBD2 (6 bases). Trimming cost V 4 bases and J 5 bases, with 12 bases left between them. The CDR3 sequence is 12 residues long. Germline lookup yields CDR1 SQVTM and CDR2 ANQGSEA. CDR3 bases: TGCAGCGTTGTCGGGGGTGGGAACGAGCAGTACTTC. This encodes CSVVGGGNEQYF.

This clonotype was observed many times. The rearrangement links TRBV20-1 to TRBJ2-2, with a tentative D call TRBD1 (5 bases). The CDR3 has 14 residues. Per the germline V gene, CDR1 is DFQATT and CDR2 is SNEGSKA (reference sequence). The V gene lost 3 bases and the J gene lost 0 bases, with 8 bases spanning the gap. In DNA, the CDR3 is TGCAGTGCTAGGAAGACAGCGAACACCGGGGAGCTGTTTTTT. It translates to CSARKTANTGELFF.

The chain uses TRBV5-1 and TRBJ2-2; D unresolved. Germline CDR1 reads SGHRS; CDR2 reads YFSETQ. The CDR3 runs to 14 residues. V was pared by 1 base and J by 1 base, with 5 bases between. CDR3 sequence reads: CASSLRQNTGELFF. CDR3 coding DNA: TGCGCCAGCAGCTTGCGACAGAACACCGGGGAGCTGTTTTTT.

This clonotype was detected many times. The chain combines TRBV5-1 with TRBJ2-1; the match to TRBD2 covers 7 bases. V was pared by 2 bases and J by 2 bases, with 4 bases of the junction left unmatched. This CDR3 region has 15 residues. Germline V lookup: CDR1 SGHRS, CDR2 YFSETQ. CDR3: CASSFGGRPYNEQFF. DNA for the CDR3: TGCGCCAGCAGCTTTGGCGGGAGACCCTACAATGAGCAGTTCTTC. The variable domain in full, with the rest retrieved from reference TRBV5-1 and TRBJ2-1, is KAGVTQTPRYLIKTRGQQVTLSCSPISGHRSVSWYQQTPGQGLQFLFEYFSETQRNKGNFPGRFSGRQFSNSRSEMNVSTLELGDSALYLCASSFGGRPYNEQFFGPGTRLTVL.

The chain uses TRBV11-2 and TRBJ2-7; D remains unclear. V dropped 1 base and J dropped 1 base, with 8 bases sitting between them. The germline CDR1 and CDR2 sequences are SGHAT and FQNNGV. This CDR3 region has 14 residues. As DNA, the CDR3 is TGTGCCAGCAGCTTAGTGTCGGTTTCCTACGAGCAGTACTTC. The encoded protein is CASSLVSVSYEQYF.

This clonotype occurred many times. The chain uses TRBV7-2 and TRBJ2-3, with D perhaps matching TRBD1 (6 bases). The CDR3 is made up of 14 amino acids. The germline V and J ends were trimmed by 5 bases and 3 bases, with 12 bases remaining between them. Germline V gives CDR1 SGHTA, CDR2 FQGNSA. CDR3 coding DNA: TGTGCCAGCAGCCATACAGGGTGGACAGATACGCAGTATTTT. Its protein is CASSHTGWTDTQYF.

This clonotype has a count of ten or more. V usage is TRBV5-1 and J usage is TRBJ2-7, with a possible D match to TRBD2 (5 bases). Trimming removed 4 bases at V and 0 bases at J, with 17 bases between. This CDR3 is built from 16 residues. CDR1 SGHRS and CDR2 YFSETQ come from the germline V gene. In nucleotides, the CDR3 is TGCGCCAGCAGCCTACACCCCCCGGGAACCTCCTACGAGCAGTACTTC. Amino acid sequence: CASSLHPPGTSYEQYF. Using reference TRBV5-1 and TRBJ2-7 for the parts outside the CDR3, the full variable domain is KAGVTQTPRYLIKTRGQQVTLSCSPISGHRSVSWYQQTPGQGLQFLFEYFSETQRNKGNFPGRFSGRQFSNSRSEMNVSTLELGDSALYLCASSLHPPGTSYEQYFGPGTRLTVT.

The V call is TRBV29-1, the J call TRBJ2-3; 12 bases fit TRBD2. V lost 6 bases to trimming and J lost 2 bases; unmatched junction nucleotides: 6. Germline V lookup: CDR1 SQVTM, CDR2 ANQGSEA. The CDR3 contains 15 residues. As DNA, the CDR3 is TGCAGCGTCCGTACTAGCGGGGGGCCCACAGATACGCAGTATTTT. As protein: CSVRTSGGPTDTQYF.

The chain joins TRBV29-1 to TRBJ2-5, with 8 bases fitting TRBD1. V dropped 1 base and J dropped 2; count of bases not matched to a gene: 3. The CDR3 contains 14 residues. Germline V gives CDR1 SQVTM, CDR2 ANQGSEA. In DNA, the CDR3 is TGCAGCGTTGAAGGGGGACAGGTACAAGAGACCCAGTACTTC. This sequence encodes CSVEGGQVQETQYF. Using reference TRBV29-1 and TRBJ2-5 for the parts outside the CDR3, the full variable domain is SAVISQKPSRDICQRGTSLTIQCQVDSQVTMMFWYRQQPGQSLTLIATANQGSEATYESGFVIDKFPISRPNLTFSTLTVSNMSPEDSSIYLCSVEGGQVQETQYFGPGTRLLVL.